This T cell receptor beta chain was captured in a study of Graves' ophthalmopathy and Graves' hyperthyroidism. Study summary: Blood was drawn at initial diagnosis, before any treatment. Study-wide findings and caveats: Separation of ophthalmopathy from stable hyperthyroidism was achieved by a 13-signature model, at approximately 90% sensitivity and under 82% specificity.

The diagnosis was founded upon clinical symptoms, serum thyroxine, TRAb, thyroid ultrasound and orbital computed tomography. The ends lost 0 bases at V and 7 bases at J; junction bases unmatched: 10. The germline V gene encodes CDR1 SGHNT and CDR2 YYREEE (reference sequence). This CDR3 has 16 amino acids. This clonotype was counted many times. Its target is not known. CDR3 regions of TCR beta were amplified from RNA transcripts. Following a first-round RT-PCR that used HTBI primers, a second-round multiplex PCR was carried out. TCRdb re-called the multiplex PCR reads through MiXCR, storing one row per CDR3 protein. The sample holds about 620,000 distinct CDR3 sequences, approximately 22% seen once.

The chain employs TRBV5-4 and TRBJ1-2, with 9 nucleotides matching TRBD1. This clonotype was sampled from a woman in her late teens or twenties with stable Graves' hyperthyroidism. Some clones in this sample may be carry-over from other donors' samples. Sequenced material: peripheral blood. The CDR3 DNA follows: TGTGCCAGCAGCTTGGATTTGGGACAGGGACATGCTGGCTACACCTTC. The encoded protein is CASSLDLGQGHAGYTF.